Reported below is one T cell receptor (beta chain). Its cognate antigen is unknown. CDR1 is ENHRY and CDR2 is SYGVKD in the germline V gene. Trimming pared 4 bases from V and 0 bases from J, leaving 12 bases between. The CDR3 has 15 residues. The method was immunoSEQ multiplex PCR; TCRdb's version includes in-frame clones alone and lacks a portion of them. The sample carries about 83,000 clones, 85% recorded once. People who had autoimmune disease history or systemic immunosuppression were excluded. The record originates from a study of OX40 agonist ivuxolimab in advanced cancers. Study background: Two cutaneous melanoma patients and one hepatocellular carcinoma patient, three in all, had partial responses.

Overall study results and limits: Among the lowest peripheral clonal expansion occurred in 0.1-3.0 mg/kg partial responders. The investigators did not determine what antigen specificity the expanded peripheral T cells had.

The source material was CD4+ or CD8+ T cells sorted from blood, sampled in a trial of the OX40 agonist ivuxolimab. This receptor was obtained from an adult with an advanced solid tumor such as melanoma, head and neck, liver or kidney cancer. The V and J genes are TRBV10-3 and TRBJ1-2; D is unclear. CDR3 sequence: CAISATASSNYGYTF. Here the CDR3 DNA reads TGTGCCATCAGTGCAACAGCATCCTCTAACTATGGCTACACCTTC.